The 13 T cell receptor beta chains listed next were all sequenced from one sample in a study of cytomegalovirus exposure and HLA in healthy donors (dated by TCRdb to about 2017). The library was produced with the immunoSEQ multiplex PCR assay. A mixture of 60 forward primers for TCR Vbeta segments and 13 reverse primers for TCR Jbeta segments was used in the multiplex PCR. TCRdb carries this immuneACCESS record with in-frame sequences only. Its versions omit some clonotypes, under half of them owing to an unresolved V gene in the studies checked, with the rest unexplained. The table for this sample lists 99,000 or so clones; approximately 82% of them were counted only once. Jointly, the top ten make up roughly 3.5% of the sample. Sequenced: PBMCs. These TCRs come from a female donor in good health and CMV-seropositive.

The genes are TRBV6-5 and TRBJ1-1; TRBD1 might be the D (5 bases). Trimming cost V 2 bases and J 5 bases, with 18 bases left between them. Germline V gene data show CDR1 as MNHEY and CDR2 as SVGAGI. This CDR3 contains 16 residues. Here the CDR3 DNA reads TGTGCCAGCAGTTACATCAGGACACCCAAAGAGACTGAAGCTTTCTTT. Protein: CASSYIRTPKETEAFF.

The genes are TRBV29-1 and TRBJ1-1; weak D call: TRBD1 (5 bases). The germline gives CDR1 SQVTM, CDR2 ANQGSEA. This CDR3 is 13 amino acids long. V was pared by 6 bases and J by 5 bases, with 16 bases between. The CDR3 spells CSVANPGRTEAFF. Here the CDR3 DNA reads TGCAGCGTGGCCAATCCAGGGAGGACTGAAGCTTTCTTT.

The CDR3 DNA sequence: TGCAGTGCCGGTCTCACGCAGTATTTT. Its translation: CSAGLTQYF. This chain links TRBV20-1 with TRBJ2-3; unclear D gene. Trimming left V 6 bases short and J 9 bases short, with 7 bases between. The CDR3 is 9 residues long. Looked up from germline, CDR1 is DFQATT and CDR2 is SNEGSKA (reference sequence).

In this sample, this clone turned up once. The chain couples TRBV6-1 to TRBJ1-1, with D perhaps matching TRBD1 (6 bases). Trimming left V 2 bases short and J 1 base short, with 14 bases between. Germline V gene sequence: CDR1 MNHNS, CDR2 SASEGT. This CDR3 contains 16 residues. The CDR3: CASSERQAVGNTEAFF. CDR3 sequence (DNA): TGTGCCAGCAGTGAAAGACAGGCTGTGGGGAACACTGAAGCTTTCTTT.

This clone came up a few times. The rearrangement uses TRBV7-8 and TRBJ1-2; TRBD1 might be the D (5 bases). CDR3 length: 13 residues. CDR1 and CDR2 from the germline V gene are SGHVS and FQNEAQ. Trimming left V 0 bases short and J 8 bases short, with 10 bases between. The CDR3 region is CASSLAGATGYTF. CDR3 in DNA: TGTGCCAGCAGCTTAGCTGGGGCTACCGGCTACACCTTC.

The J gene is TRBJ2-7, the V gene TRBV11-2; D remains unclear. CDR3 size: 13 residues. Germline V CDR1 and CDR2: SGHAT, FQNNGV. V dropped 3 bases and J dropped 3 bases, with 9 bases sitting between them. CDR3 sequence: CASSLGLDYEQYF. The CDR3 DNA follows: TGTGCCAGCAGCTTGGGCCTTGACTACGAGCAGTACTTC.

The genes are TRBV7-9 and TRBJ2-7; D call uncertain. In germline, CDR1 is SEHNR, CDR2 FQNEAQ (reference sequence). The V gene lost 1 base and the J gene lost 2 bases, with 15 bases spanning the gap. The CDR3 consists of 16 residues. Written as DNA, the CDR3 is TGTGCCAGCAGCTTAGTATCCCTTGGCAGTCCCTACGAGCAGTACTTC. Amino acids: CASSLVSLGSPYEQYF.

The chain links TRBV28 to TRBJ1-1; 10 bases match TRBD1. CDR3 size: 14 residues. The trim removed 6 bases at V and 9 bases at J, leaving 10 bases unmatched. The V gene's germline CDR1 is MDHEN and CDR2 SYDVKM. The CDR3 is CASSTLNDRGQAFF. CDR3 in DNA: TGTGCCAGCAGCACATTAAATGACAGGGGGCAAGCTTTCTTT.

The rearrangement links TRBV11-2 to TRBJ1-4; TRBD1 is a possible D gene (6 bases). Germline V CDR1 and CDR2: SGHAT, FQNNGV. The V and J ends lost 5 bases and 5 bases respectively, with 15 bases between them. This CDR3 contains 15 residues. Here the CDR3 reads CASSDLGGANEKLFF. CDR3 bases: TGTGCCAGCAGCGACCTAGGGGGTGCGAATGAAAAACTGTTTTTT.

This clone is a singleton in its sample. J is TRBJ2-7 and V is TRBV28, with TRBD2 matching 13 bases. The CDR3 loop spans 16 amino acids. Germline V gene lookup returns CDR1 MDHEN and CDR2 SYDVKM. V shed 4 bases and J 0 bases; nucleotides not matched to a gene: 3. The CDR3 DNA reads as TGTGCCAGCAGTTGGGGACTAGCGGGAAGCTCCTACGAGCAGTACTTC. This sequence encodes CASSWGLAGSSYEQYF.

The gene calls are TRBV27 and TRBJ2-3; 9 bases line up with TRBD1. V trimming: 4 bases; J trimming: 7 bases; junction bases outside the gene matches: 6. CDR3 length: 14 residues. Germline CDR1 reads MNHEY; CDR2 reads SMNVEV (reference sequence). The CDR3 coding sequence is TGTGCCAGCAGTTACTCGACAGGGGGAAATACGCAGTATTTT. Translating gives CASSYSTGGNTQYF.

This clone was detected a few times. The J gene is TRBJ1-1, the V gene TRBV28; D unclear. The germline V gene encodes CDR1 MDHEN and CDR2 SYDVKM. V was cut by 8 bases and J by 1 base, with 8 bases left in between. The length of the CDR3 is 12 residues. The CDR3 sequence: CASRGGNTEAFF. Written as DNA, the CDR3 is TGTGCCAGCCGCGGTGGGAACACTGAAGCTTTCTTT. The full variable domain, completed using reference TRBV28 and TRBJ1-1, is DVKVTQSSRYLVKRTGEKVFLECVQDMDHENMFWYRQDPGLGLRLIYFSYDVKMKEKGDIPEGYSVSREKKERFSLILESASTNQTSMYLCASRGGNTEAFFGQGTRLTVV.

The chain carries TRBV19 and TRBJ2-7; 10 bases match TRBD2. Germline-derived CDR1 and CDR2 are LNHDA and SQIVND (reference sequence). The CDR3 runs to 17 residues. Trimming at V came to 3 bases and at J to 5 bases, leaving 13 bases not matched to a gene. CDR3 bases: TGTGCCAGTAGTATCCGGGTAGCGGGGGGATCTAGCAACGAGCAGTACTTC. Its translation: CASSIRVAGGSSNEQYF. The complete variable domain, with remaining parts taken from reference TRBV19 and TRBJ2-7, reads DGGITQSPKYLFRKEGQNVTLSCEQNLNHDAMYWYRQDPGQGLRLIYYSQIVNDFQKGDIAEGYSVSREKKESFPLTVTSAQKNPTAFYLCASSIRVAGGSSNEQYFGPGTRLTVT.